A selection of T cell receptor beta chains follows, all from one sample in a study of response to subunit inactivated influenza vaccine. TCRdb re-analysed the RT-PCR reads in MiXCR, keeping a single row per CDR3 protein. The sample consists of more than 200,000 distinct CDR3 sequences, less than 15% of them appearing once. Sample: non-naive T cells sorted from PBMCs, taken approximately 15 days before vaccination. These receptors were obtained from a man in his forties or fifties who received an inactivated influenza vaccine. CDR3s leave out the opening cysteine and the closing phenylalanine or tryptophan. Only part of the rows carry a size: once, few, many, or a class if the clone is expanded.

V	J	size	CDR3
TRBV4-2	TRBJ2-2	few	ASSQPRGNTGELF
TRBV7-2	TRBJ2-7	NA	ASSLGTSSSSEQY
TRBV28	TRBJ2-6	NA	ASSLTGQGRANVLT
TRBV29-1	TRBJ2-1	few	SVEASYNEQF
TRBV9	TRBJ2-1	NA	ASSVGSQGRGNDEQF
TRBV14	TRBJ2-2	few	ASAALFTGELF
TRBV9	TRBJ2-3	few	ASSLDGKGTDTQY
TRBV6-5	TRBJ2-1	NA	ASSSPGLAGHNEQF
TRBV12-3/TRBV12-4	TRBJ1-1	few	ASIGFAANTEAF
TRBV6-2/TRBV6-3	TRBJ2-7	few	ASSYSRREEGRYEQY
TRBV29-1	TRBJ2-1	NA	SVPGGRGYEQF
TRBV4-3	TRBJ2-4	few	ASSLGGGQNIQY
TRBV5-1	TRBJ2-5	few	ASCEPGGKQTQY
TRBV28	TRBJ2-1	NA	ASSSMPGLAGGNEQF
TRBV7-9	TRBJ2-7	NA	ASSPMYTGDEQY
TRBV7-2	TRBJ2-1	NA	ASSSPGLNEQF
TRBV6-1	TRBJ2-7	NA	ASNNRSPDYEQY
TRBV4-1	TRBJ2-3	few	ASSLTQRDTQY
TRBV6-1	TRBJ2-5	few	ATTRLAGVQETQY
TRBV18	TRBJ2-7	few	ASSHPGTEYYEQY
TRBV5-1	TRBJ1-6	many	ASSEGVYNSPLH
TRBV6-2/TRBV6-3	TRBJ2-1	NA	ASSYTLVGMNEQF
TRBV7-2	TRBJ2-3	few	ASSYGLTTDTQY
TRBV4-1	TRBJ2-7	NA	ASSPLIGGSQY
TRBV20-1	TRBJ1-5	NA	SARTGDSNQPQH
TRBV12-5	TRBJ2-1	few	ASGTSGYNEQF
TRBV5-5	TRBJ2-2	few	ASRSQIESTGELF
TRBV6-6	TRBJ2-7	few	ASSYGLNYEQY
TRBV6-5	TRBJ2-7	few	ASSYLGSVRVYEQY
TRBV6-2/TRBV6-3	TRBJ2-7	many	ASSLSRYEQY
TRBV18	TRBJ2-2	few	ASSPGQNTGELF
TRBV7-8	TRBJ1-2	few	ASSSKASTDFYGYT